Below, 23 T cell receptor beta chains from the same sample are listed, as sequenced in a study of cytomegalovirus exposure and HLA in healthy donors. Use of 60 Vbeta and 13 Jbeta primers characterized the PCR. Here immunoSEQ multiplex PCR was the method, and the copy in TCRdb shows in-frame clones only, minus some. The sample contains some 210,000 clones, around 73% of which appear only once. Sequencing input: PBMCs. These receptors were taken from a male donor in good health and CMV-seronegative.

CDR3: CASSILQGARDYGYTF. Written as DNA, the CDR3 is TGTGCCAGTAGTATATTACAGGGGGCGCGGGACTATGGCTACACCTTC. This chain joins TRBV19 and TRBJ1-2, with 9 bases lining up with TRBD1. The CDR3 is made up of 16 amino acids. Germline V gene lookup returns CDR1 LNHDA and CDR2 SQIVND (reference sequence). Trimming cost V 2 bases and J 3 bases; bases outside gene matches: 7.

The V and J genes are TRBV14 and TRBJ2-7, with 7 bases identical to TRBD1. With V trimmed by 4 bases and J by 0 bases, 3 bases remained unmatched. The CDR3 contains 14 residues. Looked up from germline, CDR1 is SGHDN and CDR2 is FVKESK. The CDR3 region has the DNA TGTGCCAGCAGCCTTACAGGGGACTCCTACGAGCAGTACTTC. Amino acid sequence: CASSLTGDSYEQYF. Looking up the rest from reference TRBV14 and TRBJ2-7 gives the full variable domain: EAGVTQFPSHSVIEKGQTVTLRCDPISGHDNLYWYRRVMGKEIKFLLHFVKESKQDESGMPNNRFLAERTGGTYSTLKVQPAELEDSGVYFCASSLTGDSYEQYFGPGTRLTVT.

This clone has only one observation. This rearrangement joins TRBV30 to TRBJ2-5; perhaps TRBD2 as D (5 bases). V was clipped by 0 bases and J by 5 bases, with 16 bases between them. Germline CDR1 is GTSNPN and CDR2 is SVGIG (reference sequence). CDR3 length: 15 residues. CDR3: CAWSVRGGLQETQYF. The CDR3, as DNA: TGTGCCTGGAGTGTAAGAGGAGGTCTTCAGGAGACCCAGTACTTC. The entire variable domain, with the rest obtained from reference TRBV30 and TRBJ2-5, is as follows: SQTIHQWPATLVQPVGSPLSLECTVEGTSNPNLYWYRQAAGRGLQLLFYSVGIGQISSEVPQNLSASRPQDRQFILSSKKLLLSDSGFYLCAWSVRGGLQETQYFGPGTRLLVL.

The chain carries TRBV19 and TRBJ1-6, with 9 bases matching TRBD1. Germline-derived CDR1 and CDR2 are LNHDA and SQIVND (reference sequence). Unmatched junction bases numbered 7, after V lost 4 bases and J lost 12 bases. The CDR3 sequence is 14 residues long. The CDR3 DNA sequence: TGTGCCAGTAGTAAACCGGGACAGGGAGAACCCCTCCACTTT. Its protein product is CASSKPGQGEPLHF.

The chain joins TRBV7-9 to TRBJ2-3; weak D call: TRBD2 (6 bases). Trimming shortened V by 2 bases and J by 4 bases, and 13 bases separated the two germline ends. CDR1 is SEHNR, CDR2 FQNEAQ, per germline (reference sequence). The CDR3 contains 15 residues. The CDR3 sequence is CASSLTGAAPDTQYF. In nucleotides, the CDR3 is TGTGCCAGCAGCTTAACGGGAGCAGCACCAGATACGCAGTATTTT.

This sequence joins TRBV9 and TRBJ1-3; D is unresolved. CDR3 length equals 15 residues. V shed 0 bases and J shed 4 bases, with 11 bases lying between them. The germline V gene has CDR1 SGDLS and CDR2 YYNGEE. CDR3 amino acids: CASSVGEGTGNTIYF. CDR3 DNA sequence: TGTGCCAGCAGCGTAGGCGAGGGTACCGGAAACACCATATATTTT.

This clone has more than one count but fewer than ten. The CDR3 DNA is TGCAGCGTGGGACAGGGCCCTCTCTATGGCTACACCTTC. Translation: CSVGQGPLYGYTF. The chain recombines TRBV29-1 with TRBJ1-2; 9 bases line up with TRBD1. J gave up 4 bases and V 6 bases, and 6 bases lay outside the gene matches. Germline CDR1 reads SQVTM; CDR2 reads ANQGSEA. This CDR3 has 13 residues. The variable domain in full, with the rest retrieved from reference TRBV29-1 and TRBJ1-2, is SAVISQKPSRDICQRGTSLTIQCQVDSQVTMMFWYRQQPGQSLTLIATANQGSEATYESGFVIDKFPISRPNLTFSTLTVSNMSPEDSSIYLCSVGQGPLYGYTFGSGTRLTVV.

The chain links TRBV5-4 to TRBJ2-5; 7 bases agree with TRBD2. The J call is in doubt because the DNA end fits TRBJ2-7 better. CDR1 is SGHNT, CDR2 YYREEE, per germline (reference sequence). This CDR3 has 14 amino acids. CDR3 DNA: TGTGCCAGCAGCTTGAGTCTAGCGGACTACGAGCAGTACTTC. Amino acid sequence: CASSLSLADYEQYF.

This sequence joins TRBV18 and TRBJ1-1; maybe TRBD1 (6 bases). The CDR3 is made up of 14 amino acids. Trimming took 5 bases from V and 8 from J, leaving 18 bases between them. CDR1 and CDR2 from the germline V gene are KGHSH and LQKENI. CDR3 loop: CASSSPADRSEAFF. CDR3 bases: TGTGCCAGCTCATCCCCAGCCGACAGGTCAGAAGCTTTCTTT. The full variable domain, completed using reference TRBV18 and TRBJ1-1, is NAGVMQNPRHLVRRRGQEARLRCSPMKGHSHVYWYRQLPEEGLKFMVYLQKENIIDESGMPKERFSAEFPKEGPSILRIQQVVRGDSAAYFCASSSPADRSEAFFGQGTRLTVV.

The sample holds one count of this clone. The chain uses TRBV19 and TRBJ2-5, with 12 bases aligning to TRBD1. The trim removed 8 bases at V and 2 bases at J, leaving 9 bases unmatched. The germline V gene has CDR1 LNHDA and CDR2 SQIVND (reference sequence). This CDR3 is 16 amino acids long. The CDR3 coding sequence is TGTGCCAGTTCCCCCGGGACAGGGGGCATGCAAGAGACCCAGTACTTC. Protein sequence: CASSPGTGGMQETQYF.

The CDR3 DNA follows: TGTGCCACCAGCTCCCATCTGGGCAGGGGGCGCCCCGAGCAGTACTTC. Protein: CATSSHLGRGRPEQYF. The chain links TRBV15 to TRBJ2-7; 8 bases align to TRBD1. The length of the CDR3 is 16 residues. Germline assignment: CDR1 LNHNV and CDR2 YYDKDF (reference sequence). The V segment lost 5 bases and the J segment 6 bases; nucleotides outside the gene matches: 15.

The CDR3, as DNA: TGTGCCAGCAGCACTGGACAGGGGAGCTCCTACAATGAGCAGTTCTTC. It translates to CASSTGQGSSYNEQFF. The rearrangement uses TRBV7-9 and TRBJ2-1; 9 bases match TRBD1. CDR1 is SEHNR and CDR2 is FQNEAQ in the germline V gene (reference sequence). There are 16 residues in the CDR3. Trimming removed 5 bases from V and 0 bases from J; junction bases left unmatched: 5. Full variable domain (remainder filled in from reference TRBV7-9 and TRBJ2-1): DTGVSQNPRHKITKRGQNVTFRCDPISEHNRLYWYRQTLGQGPEFLTYFQNEAQLEKSRLLSDRFSAERPKGSFSTLEIQRTEQGDSAMYLCASSTGQGSSYNEQFFGPGTRLTVL.

The CDR3 bases are TGTGCCAGCAGCCCGGACAGGGGACCCCTCGAGCAGTACTTC. Protein: CASSPDRGPLEQYF. The rearrangement links TRBV7-2 to TRBJ2-5; 9 positions match TRBD1. The J call is in doubt because the DNA end fits TRBJ2-7 better. Germline lookup yields CDR1 SGHTA and CDR2 FQGNSA. The CDR3 contains 14 residues.

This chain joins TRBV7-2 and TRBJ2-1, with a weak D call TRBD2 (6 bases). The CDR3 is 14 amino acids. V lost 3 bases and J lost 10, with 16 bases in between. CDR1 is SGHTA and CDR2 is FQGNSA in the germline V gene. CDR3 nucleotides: TGTGCCAGCAGCTTTTTCTTGGACACTAGCGAGCAGTTCTTC. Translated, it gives CASSFFLDTSEQFF. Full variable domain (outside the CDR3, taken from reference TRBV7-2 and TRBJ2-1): GAGVSQSPSNKVTEKGKDVELRCDPISGHTALYWYRQSLGQGLEFLIYFQGNSAPDKSGLPSDRFSAERTGGSVSTLTIQRTQQEDSAVYLCASSFFLDTSEQFFGPGTRLTVL.

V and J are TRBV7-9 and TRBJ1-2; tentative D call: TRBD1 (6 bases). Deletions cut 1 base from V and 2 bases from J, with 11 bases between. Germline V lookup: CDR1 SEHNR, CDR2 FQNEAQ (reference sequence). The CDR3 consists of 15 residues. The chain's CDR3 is CASSLGSGANYGYTF. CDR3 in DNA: TGTGCCAGCAGCTTAGGGTCAGGGGCGAACTATGGCTACACCTTC.

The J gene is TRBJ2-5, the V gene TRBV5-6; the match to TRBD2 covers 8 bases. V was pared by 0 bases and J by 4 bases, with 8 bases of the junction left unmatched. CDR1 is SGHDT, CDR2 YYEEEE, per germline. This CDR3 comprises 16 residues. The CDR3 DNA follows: TGTGCCAGCAGCTTGGTGACGCGGGGGGCCGGAGAGACCCAGTACTTC. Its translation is CASSLVTRGAGETQYF.

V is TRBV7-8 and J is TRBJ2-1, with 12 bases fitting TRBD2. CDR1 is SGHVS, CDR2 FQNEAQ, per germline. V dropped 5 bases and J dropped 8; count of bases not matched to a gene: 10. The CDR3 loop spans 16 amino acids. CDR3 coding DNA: TGTGCCAGCAGCCCCATGACTAGCGGGAGATTCGATGAGCAGTTCTTC. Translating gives CASSPMTSGRFDEQFF.

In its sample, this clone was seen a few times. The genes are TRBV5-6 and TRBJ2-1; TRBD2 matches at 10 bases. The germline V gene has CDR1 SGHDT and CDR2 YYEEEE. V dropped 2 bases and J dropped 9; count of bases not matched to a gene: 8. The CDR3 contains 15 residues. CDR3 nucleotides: TGTGCCAGCAGCTTATTCGGACTAGCGGCTGGTGAGCAGTTCTTC. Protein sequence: CASSLFGLAAGEQFF.

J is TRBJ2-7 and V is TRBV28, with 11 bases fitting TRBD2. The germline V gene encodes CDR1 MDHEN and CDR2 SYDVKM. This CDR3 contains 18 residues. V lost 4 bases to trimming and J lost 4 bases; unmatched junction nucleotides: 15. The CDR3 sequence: CASSSPTRPGLAEYEQYF. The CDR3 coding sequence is TGTGCCAGCAGTTCACCGACCAGACCGGGACTAGCGGAATACGAGCAGTACTTC.

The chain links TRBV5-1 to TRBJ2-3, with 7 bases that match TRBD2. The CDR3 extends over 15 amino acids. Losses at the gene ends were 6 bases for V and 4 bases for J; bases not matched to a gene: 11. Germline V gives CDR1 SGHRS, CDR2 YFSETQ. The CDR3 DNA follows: TGCGCCAGCACACGGGGAGCGGGAAATCCAGATACGCAGTATTTT. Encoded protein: CASTRGAGNPDTQYF.

The CDR3 loop reads CASSTVASGTGELFF. The CDR3 DNA is TGTGCCAGCAGCACGGTGGCTAGCGGGACCGGGGAGCTGTTTTTT. The chain is built from TRBV7-3 and TRBJ2-2; 8 nucleotides align to TRBD2. Germline CDR1 SGHTA, CDR2 FQGTGA. The CDR3 runs to 15 residues. V lost 5 bases to trimming and J lost 5 bases; unmatched junction nucleotides: 7. The variable domain in full, with the rest retrieved from reference TRBV7-3 and TRBJ2-2, is GAGVSQTPSNKVTEKGKYVELRCDPISGHTALYWYRQSLGQGPEFLIYFQGTGAADDSGLPNDRFFAVRPEGSVSTLKIQRTERGDSAVYLCASSTVASGTGELFFGEGSRLTVL.

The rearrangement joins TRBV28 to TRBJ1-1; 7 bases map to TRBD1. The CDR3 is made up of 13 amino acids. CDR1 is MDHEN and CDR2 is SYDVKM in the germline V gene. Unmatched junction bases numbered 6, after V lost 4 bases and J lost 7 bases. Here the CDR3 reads CASSSPHRGEAFF. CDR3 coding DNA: TGTGCCAGCAGTTCACCTCACAGGGGTGAAGCTTTCTTT.

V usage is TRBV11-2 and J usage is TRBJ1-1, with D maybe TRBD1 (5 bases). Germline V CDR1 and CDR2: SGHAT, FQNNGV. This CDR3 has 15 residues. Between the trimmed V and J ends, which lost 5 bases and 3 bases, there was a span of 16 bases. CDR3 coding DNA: TGTGCCAGCAGCCTCCCCCCGGGGGGGGACACTGAAGCTTTCTTT. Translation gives CASSLPPGGDTEAFF.